The rows below give T cell receptor beta chains drawn from one sample of a study of early T cells in non-severe SARS-CoV-2 infection. TCRdb processed the 5' RACE reads anew with MiXCR; each CDR3 protein has one entry. The sample has about 60,000 distinct CDR3 sequences, around 12% seen once. Sequencing was performed on whole blood. The receptor set was obtained from an adult who was a healthcare worker with PCR-confirmed SARS-CoV-2 infection or an uninfected control (not recorded which). CDR3s include the opening cysteine and the closing phenylalanine or tryptophan. The D gene is left open where the match is weak. Some rows mark clone size as missing; the rest say once, few, many or name a class of expanded clone.

j_call cdr3_length clone_size v_call d_call cdr3_aa cdr3_nt
TRBJ2-3 17 - TRBV4-3 TRBD2 CASSQDLRLALADTQYF TGCGCCAGCAGCCAAGATCTTCGACTAGCTCTCGCAGATACGCAGTATTTT
TRBJ2-7 12 many TRBV11-2 - CASSLQGGEQYF TGTGCCAGCAGCTTACAGGGTGGCGAGCAGTACTTC
TRBJ1-2 14 few TRBV5-1 TRBD1 CASSNPTGVDGYTF TGCGCCAGCAGCAACCCCACAGGGGTTGATGGCTACACCTTC
TRBJ2-4 13 - TRBV12-3/TRBV12-4 - CASSYRERDIQYF TGTGCCAGCAGTTACAGGGAAAGGGACATTCAGTACTTC
TRBJ1-1 15 - TRBV4-1 - CASSQLGPLPTEAFF TGCGCCAGCAGCCAACTGGGACCATTGCCCACTGAAGCTTTCTTT
TRBJ1-2 13 few TRBV10-2 - CASSEDNNYGYTF TGCGCCAGCAGTGAGGACAATAACTATGGCTACACCTTC
TRBJ2-3 9 - TRBV7-9 - CASEDTQYF TGTGCCAGCGAAGATACGCAGTATTTT
TRBJ2-7 12 - TRBV28 - CASSQSLYEQYF TGTGCCAGCAGTCAGTCATTATACGAGCAGTACTTC
TRBJ1-5 13 many TRBV7-9 TRBD1 CASSLDRDQPQHF TGTGCCAGCAGCCTGGACAGGGATCAGCCCCAGCATTTT
TRBJ2-2 13 - TRBV27 - CASSQMGAGELFF TGTGCCAGCAGTCAAATGGGGGCCGGGGAGCTGTTTTTT
TRBJ1-6 14 - TRBV20-1 - CSAIGDSYNSPLHF TGCAGTGCTATAGGGGACTCCTATAATTCACCCCTCCACTTT
TRBJ1-4 16 many TRBV5-1 - CASSLMPRETNEKLFF TGCGCCAGCAGCTTGATGCCCAGGGAGACTAATGAAAAACTGTTTTTT
TRBJ2-6 14 few TRBV10-3 - CAISTGTGANVLTF TGTGCCATCAGCACAGGGACTGGGGCCAACGTCCTGACTTTC
TRBJ2-7 13 - TRBV4-3 - CASSQEIAYEQYF TGCGCCAGCAGCCAAGAAATTGCCTACGAGCAGTACTTC
TRBJ1-6 15 - TRBV10-3 - CAISALTGPNSPLHF TGTGCCATCAGTGCTCTGACAGGTCCAAATTCACCCCTCCACTTT
TRBJ2-1 14 few TRBV11-2 TRBD2 CASSRTSGQGEQFF TGTGCCAGCAGCCGGACTAGCGGGCAGGGGGAGCAGTTCTTC
TRBJ2-7 14 - TRBV9 - CASSVGQLSYEQYF TGTGCCAGCAGCGTAGGGCAGTTATCCTACGAGCAGTACTTC
TRBJ1-1 12 many TRBV10-3 - CASATGLTEAFF TGTGCCTCGGCCACAGGGCTCACTGAAGCTTTCTTT
TRBJ1-1 12 - TRBV30 TRBD1 CAWTWQGARAFF TGTGCCTGGACGTGGCAGGGGGCGCGGGCTTTCTTT
TRBJ2-2 12 - TRBV28 - CGSCVGTGELFF TGTGGCAGCTGCGTGGGAACCGGGGAGCTGTTTTTT
TRBJ2-7 14 few TRBV6-5 TRBD1 CASSTRTGSYEQYF TGTGCCAGCAGTACTCGGACAGGTTCCTACGAGCAGTACTTC
TRBJ2-3 14 - TRBV5-4 - CASSLGRGTDTQYF TGTGCCAGCAGCCTGGGAAGAGGGACAGATACGCAGTATTTT
TRBJ2-5 14 - TRBV5-1 - CASSASGLHETQYF TGCGCCAGCAGCGCCAGCGGACTGCACGAGACCCAGTACTTC
TRBJ2-5 15 many TRBV7-2 - CASGFTGDDQETQYF TGTGCCAGCGGCTTCACGGGGGACGACCAAGAGACCCAGTACTTC
TRBJ1-2 14 - TRBV12-3/TRBV12-4 - CASSLEGIYDGYTF TGTGCCAGCAGTTTAGAGGGAATTTATGATGGCTACACCTTC
TRBJ2-7 13 - TRBV11-2 - CASSLPGPYEQYF TGTGCCAGCAGCTTACCAGGGCCCTACGAGCAGTACTTC
TRBJ2-3 16 - TRBV20-1 TRBD2 CSARLAGGLSTDTQYF TGCAGTGCGCGACTAGCGGGGGGGCTAAGCACAGATACGCAGTATTTT
TRBJ2-7 13 - TRBV2 - CASIGTRGGEQYF TGTGCCAGCATAGGGACTCGAGGAGGCGAGCAGTACTTC
TRBJ1-1 11 medium-sized TRBV29-1 - CSGTVNTEAFF TGCAGCGGCACTGTGAACACTGAAGCTTTCTTT
TRBJ2-7 18 - TRBV7-2 TRBD2 CASTSWGLAGKNSYEQYF TGTGCCAGCACCTCTTGGGGACTAGCGGGGAAAAACTCCTACGAGCAGTACTTC
TRBJ2-7 17 - TRBV5-5 TRBD2 CASSLAGTSAFQDEQYF TGTGCCAGCAGCTTGGCCGGGACTAGCGCCTTTCAAGACGAGCAGTACTTC
TRBJ1-6 14 few TRBV5-1 - CASSLILGNSPLHF TGCGCCAGCAGCTTGATTCTGGGGAATTCACCCCTCCACTTT
TRBJ2-3 14 once TRBV12-3/TRBV12-4 - CASSFGLAKDTQYF TGTGCCAGCAGTTTTGGCCTAGCGAAGGATACGCAGTATTTT
TRBJ2-2 15 many TRBV3-1 - CASSPGGARSGELFF TGTGCCAGCAGCCCAGGGGGGGCCCGGTCCGGGGAGCTGTTTTTT
TRBJ1-5 16 many TRBV4-2 - CASSQTGPEGNQPQHF TGTGCCAGCAGCCAGACAGGCCCCGAGGGCAATCAGCCCCAGCATTTT
TRBJ2-3 11 - TRBV6-5 - CASSGLHTQYF TGTGCCAGCAGTGGACTCCATACGCAGTATTTT
TRBJ1-4 12 many TRBV7-8 - CASSSAGGKLFF TGTGCCAGCAGCTCCGCGGGGGGAAAACTGTTTTTT
TRBJ1-5 12 few TRBV20-1 TRBD1 CSATTGGQPQHF TGCAGTGCCACCACAGGGGGGCAGCCCCAGCATTTT
TRBJ2-7 13 many TRBV4-3 - CASSQAQGYEQYF TGCGCCAGCAGCCAGGCACAGGGCTACGAGCAGTACTTC
TRBJ1-1 15 - TRBV5-1 TRBD1 CASSPWTGLNTEAFF TGCGCCAGCAGCCCGTGGACAGGGTTGAACACTGAAGCTTTCTTT
TRBJ1-1 15 many TRBV7-8 - CASSNRQAAGTEAFF TGTGCCAGCAGCAACCGACAGGCGGCGGGGACTGAAGCTTTCTTT
TRBJ1-5 13 few TRBV11-2 - CASSLDLYQPQHF TGTGCCAGCAGCTTAGATCTATATCAGCCCCAGCATTTT
TRBJ1-1 14 - TRBV5-4 - CASSLLQEWTEAFF TGTGCCAGCAGCTTGCTTCAGGAATGGACTGAAGCTTTCTTT
TRBJ1-6 15 many TRBV2 TRBD1 CASSEMGQGISPLHF TGTGCCAGCAGTGAAATGGGACAGGGGATTTCACCCCTCCACTTT
TRBJ2-7 14 few TRBV7-6 TRBD1 CASSPSTGAYEQYF TGTGCCAGCAGCCCCTCGACAGGGGCCTACGAGCAGTACTTC
TRBJ2-5 17 many TRBV11-2 TRBD2 CASSLDPGGYPWETQYF TGTGCCAGCAGCTTAGACCCGGGGGGGTACCCTTGGGAGACCCAGTACTTC
TRBJ1-6 15 - TRBV13 TRBD1 CASSTGTGGGSPLHF TGTGCCAGCAGCACCGGGACAGGGGGTGGATCACCCCTCCACTTT
TRBJ1-5 14 few TRBV12-3/TRBV12-4 - CASSLGGFNQPQHF TGTGCCAGCAGTTTAGGCGGATTCAATCAGCCCCAGCATTTT